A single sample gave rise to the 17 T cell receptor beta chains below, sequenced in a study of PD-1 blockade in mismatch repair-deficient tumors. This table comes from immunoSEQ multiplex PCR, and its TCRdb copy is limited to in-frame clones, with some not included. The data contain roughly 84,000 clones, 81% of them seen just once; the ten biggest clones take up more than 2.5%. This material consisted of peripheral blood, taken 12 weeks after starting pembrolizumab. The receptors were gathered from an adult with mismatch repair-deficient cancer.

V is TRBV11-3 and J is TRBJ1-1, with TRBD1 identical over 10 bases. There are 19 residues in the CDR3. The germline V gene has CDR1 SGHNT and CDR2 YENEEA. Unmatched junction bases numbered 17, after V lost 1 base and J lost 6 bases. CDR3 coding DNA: TGTGCCAGCAGCTTAGTATTGGGACAGGGGATTTTGTTTTTGGCTGAAGCTTTCTTT. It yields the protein CASSLVLGQGILFLAEAFF.

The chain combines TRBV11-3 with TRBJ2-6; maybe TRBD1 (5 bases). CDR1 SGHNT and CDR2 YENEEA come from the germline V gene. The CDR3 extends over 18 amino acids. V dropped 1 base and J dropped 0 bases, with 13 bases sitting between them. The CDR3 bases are TGTGCCAGCAGCTTAGGGTTCGACAGCCACTCTGGGGCCAACGTCCTGACTTTC. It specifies CASSLGFDSHSGANVLTF. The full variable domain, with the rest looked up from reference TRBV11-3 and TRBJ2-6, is EAGVVQSPRYKIIEKKQPVAFWCNPISGHNTLYWYLQNLGQGPELLIRYENEEAVDDSQLPKDRFSAERLKGVDSTLKIQPAELGDSAVYLCASSLGFDSHSGANVLTFGAGSRLTVL.

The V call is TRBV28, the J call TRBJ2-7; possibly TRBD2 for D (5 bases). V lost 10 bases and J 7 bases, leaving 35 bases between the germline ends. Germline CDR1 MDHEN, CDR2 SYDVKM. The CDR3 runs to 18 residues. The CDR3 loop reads CATAQLLRVGSFGGEQYF. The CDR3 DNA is TGTGCCACCGCACAACTCCTTCGAGTCGGGTCCTTCGGAGGAGAGCAGTACTTC.

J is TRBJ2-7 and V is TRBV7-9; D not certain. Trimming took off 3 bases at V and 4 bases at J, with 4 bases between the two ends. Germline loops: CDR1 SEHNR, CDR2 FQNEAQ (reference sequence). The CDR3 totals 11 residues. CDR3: CASSLFYEQYF. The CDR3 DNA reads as TGTGCCAGCAGCTTGTTTTACGAGCAGTACTTC.

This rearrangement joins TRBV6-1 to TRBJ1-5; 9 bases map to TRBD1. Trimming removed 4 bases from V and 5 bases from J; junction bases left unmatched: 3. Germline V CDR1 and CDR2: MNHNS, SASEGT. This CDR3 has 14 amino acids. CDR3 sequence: CASSADRGYQPQHF. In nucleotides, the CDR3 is TGTGCCAGCAGTGCGGACAGGGGTTATCAGCCCCAGCATTTT.

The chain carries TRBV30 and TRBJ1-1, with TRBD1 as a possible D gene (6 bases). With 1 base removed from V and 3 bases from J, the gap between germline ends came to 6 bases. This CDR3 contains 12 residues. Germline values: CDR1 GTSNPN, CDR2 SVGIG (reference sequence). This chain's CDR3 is CAWSEGDTEAFF. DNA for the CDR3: TGTGCCTGGAGTGAGGGGGACACTGAAGCTTTCTTT.

The DNA for the CDR3 is TGTGCCAGCAGCCCCCCGGAGACTAGCGGGAGCGGGGAGACCCAGTACTTC. It codes for CASSPPETSGSGETQYF. This chain links TRBV9 with TRBJ2-5, with 12 bases lining up with TRBD2. The CDR3 runs 17 residues. The V and J ends lost 4 bases and 5 bases, in that order; junction bases with no gene match: 12. The germline V gene has CDR1 SGDLS and CDR2 YYNGEE.

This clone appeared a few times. The CDR3 nucleotides are TGTGCCAGCAGCTGGGACAGTAATGGCTACACCTTC. Residues: CASSWDSNGYTF. The chain couples TRBV7-2 to TRBJ1-2; 7 nucleotides match TRBD1. The V and J ends lost 4 bases and 6 bases, in that order; junction bases with no gene match: 2. CDR3 length equals 12 residues. Germline-derived CDR1 and CDR2 are SGHTA and FQGNSA.

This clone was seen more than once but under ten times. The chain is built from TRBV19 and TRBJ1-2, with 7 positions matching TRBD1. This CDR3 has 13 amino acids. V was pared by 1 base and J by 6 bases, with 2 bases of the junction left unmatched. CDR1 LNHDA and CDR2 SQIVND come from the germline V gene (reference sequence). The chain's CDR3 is CASSIGQGDGYTF. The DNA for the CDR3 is TGTGCCAGTAGTATAGGGCAGGGGGATGGCTACACCTTC.

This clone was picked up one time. This CDR3 is CAWSAALGVGETQYF. As DNA, the CDR3 is TGTGCCTGGAGTGCCGCGTTGGGGGTGGGCGAGACCCAGTACTTC. The V and J genes are TRBV30 and TRBJ2-5; D may correspond to TRBD1 or TRBD2 (5 bases each). With 1 base removed from V and 5 bases from J, the gap between germline ends came to 17 bases. The CDR3 loop spans 15 amino acids. The germline CDR1 and CDR2 sequences are GTSNPN and SVGIG (reference sequence).

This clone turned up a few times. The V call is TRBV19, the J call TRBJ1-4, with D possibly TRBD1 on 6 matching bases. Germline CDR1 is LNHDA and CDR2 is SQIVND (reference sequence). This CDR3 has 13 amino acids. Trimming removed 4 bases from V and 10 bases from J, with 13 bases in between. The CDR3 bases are TGTGCCAGTAGTACCGGGGACAAAGGAAAACTGTTTTTT. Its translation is CASSTGDKGKLFF.

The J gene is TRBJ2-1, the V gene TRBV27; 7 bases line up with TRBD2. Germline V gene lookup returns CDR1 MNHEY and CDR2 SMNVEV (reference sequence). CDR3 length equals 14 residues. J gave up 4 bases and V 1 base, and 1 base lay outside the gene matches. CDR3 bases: TGTGCCAGCAGTTTATGGCGGGGGTACAATGAGCAGTTCTTC. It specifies CASSLWRGYNEQFF.

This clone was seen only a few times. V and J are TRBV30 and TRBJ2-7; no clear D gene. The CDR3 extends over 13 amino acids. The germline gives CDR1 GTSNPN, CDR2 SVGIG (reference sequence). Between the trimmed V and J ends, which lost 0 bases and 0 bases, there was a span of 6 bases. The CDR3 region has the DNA TGTGCCTGGAGTGTGTCGAACTCCTACGAGCAGTACTTC. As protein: CAWSVSNSYEQYF. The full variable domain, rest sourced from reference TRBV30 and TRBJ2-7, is SQTIHQWPATLVQPVGSPLSLECTVEGTSNPNLYWYRQAAGRGLQLLFYSVGIGQISSEVPQNLSASRPQDRQFILSSKKLLLSDSGFYLCAWSVSNSYEQYFGPGTRLTVT.

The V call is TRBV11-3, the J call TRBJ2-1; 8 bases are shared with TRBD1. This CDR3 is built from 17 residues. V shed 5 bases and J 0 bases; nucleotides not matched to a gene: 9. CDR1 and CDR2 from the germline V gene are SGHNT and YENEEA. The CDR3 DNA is TGTGCCAGCAGCCTACAGGGGGGACCCAGCTCCTACAATGAGCAGTTCTTC. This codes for CASSLQGGPSSYNEQFF.

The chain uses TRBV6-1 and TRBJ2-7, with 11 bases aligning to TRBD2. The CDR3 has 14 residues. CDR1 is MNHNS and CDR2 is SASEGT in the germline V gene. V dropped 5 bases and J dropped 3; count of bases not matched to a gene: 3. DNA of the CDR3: TGTGCCAGCAGTTATACTAGCGGGAGCTACGAGCAGTACTTC. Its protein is CASSYTSGSYEQYF.

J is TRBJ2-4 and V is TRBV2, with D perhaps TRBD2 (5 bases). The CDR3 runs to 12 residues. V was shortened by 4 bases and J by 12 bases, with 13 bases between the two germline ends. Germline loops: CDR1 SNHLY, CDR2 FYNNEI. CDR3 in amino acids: CASSALETTQYF. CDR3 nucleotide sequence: TGTGCCAGCAGTGCACTCGAGACTACTCAGTACTTC.

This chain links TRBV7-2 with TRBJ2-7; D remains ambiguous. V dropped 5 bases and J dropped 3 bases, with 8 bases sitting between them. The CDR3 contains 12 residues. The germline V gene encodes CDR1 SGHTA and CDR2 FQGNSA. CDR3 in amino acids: CASSLDLYEQYF. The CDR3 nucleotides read TGTGCCAGCAGCCTGGACCTCTACGAGCAGTACTTC.